Below are 7 T cell receptor beta chains sequenced from a single sample in a study of identifying expanded T cells in peripheral blood. Sequencing was performed with immunoSEQ multiplex PCR; in TCRdb, only in-frame clones are kept and a portion is missing. Found here are 120,000 or so clones, about four fifths of them singletons; the top ten hold around 3.3%. Sequencing was performed on blood. The receptors originated from a person aged 18 to 70 in good health.

The V gene is TRBV6-6, the J gene TRBJ1-2; no definite D call. With 5 bases removed from V and 9 bases from J, the gap between germline ends came to 10 bases. The CDR3 is 11 amino acids. CDR1 is MNHNY, CDR2 SVGAGI, per germline (reference sequence). The CDR3 nucleotides read TGTGCCAGCAGTCAAGAGACCAGCTACACCTTC. Translation gives CASSQETSYTF.

The V gene is TRBV6-5, the J gene TRBJ2-1; weak D call: TRBD1 (6 bases). Trimming cost V 4 bases and J 5 bases, with 18 bases left between them. This CDR3 spans 16 amino acids. CDR1 is MNHEY and CDR2 is SVGAGI in the germline V gene. The CDR3 DNA follows: TGTGCCAGCAGTTTTCTCCTCGACTACAGGGACAATGAGCAGTTCTTC. It encodes CASSFLLDYRDNEQFF.

V is TRBV25-1 and J is TRBJ2-7, with TRBD1 matching 8 bases. CDR1 and CDR2 from the germline V gene are MGHDK and SYGVNS. The V segment lost 3 bases and the J segment 5 bases; nucleotides outside the gene matches: 6. The CDR3 runs to 14 residues. In DNA form, the CDR3 reads TGTGCCAGCAGTGAGGTTGGACAGGGCGACGAGCAGTACTTC. The encoded protein is CASSEVGQGDEQYF.

The chain uses TRBV5-6 and TRBJ2-6, with unresolved D. This CDR3 region has 13 residues. The germline V gene encodes CDR1 SGHDT and CDR2 YYEEEE. V lost 2 bases, J lost 2 bases, and 2 bases lay in between. CDR3 region: CASSFTGANVLTF. CDR3 bases: TGTGCCAGCAGCTTTACTGGGGCCAACGTCCTGACTTTC.

This clone was seen more than once but under ten times. This sequence joins TRBV9 and TRBJ2-5, with D hard to call. This CDR3 is 15 amino acids long. Germline lookup yields CDR1 SGDLS and CDR2 YYNGEE. Trimming took off 0 bases at V and 4 bases at J, with 13 bases between the two ends. The CDR3 DNA follows: TGTGCCAGCAGCGTAGCGCCTAGATCGGGAGAGACCCAGTACTTC. This gives the protein CASSVAPRSGETQYF.

This rearrangement joins TRBV18 to TRBJ1-1, with TRBD1 as a possible D gene (5 bases). The CDR3 is 13 residues long. The germline gives CDR1 KGHSH, CDR2 LQKENI. V was trimmed by 8 bases and J by 0 bases, leaving 10 bases between them. CDR3 amino acids: CASGLGVNTEAFF. CDR3 sequence (DNA): TGTGCCAGCGGGTTGGGGGTGAACACTGAAGCTTTCTTT.

This chain's CDR3 is CASSVGQGSNQPQHF. The DNA for the CDR3 is TGTGCCAGCAGTGTTGGCCAGGGGAGCAATCAGCCCCAGCATTTT. V gene TRBV2 combines with J gene TRBJ1-5, with D possibly TRBD1 on 6 matching bases. V lost 4 bases and J lost 1, with 11 bases in between. This CDR3 region has 15 residues. Germline-derived CDR1 and CDR2 are SNHLY and FYNNEI.